This T cell receptor (beta chain) comes out of a study of OX40 agonist ivuxolimab in advanced cancers. This clone was counted a few times. Generated by immunoSEQ multiplex PCR, the TCRdb table keeps only in-frame clones and is missing some. The sample records 60,000 to 75,000 clones, 87% being singletons. The germline V gene encodes CDR1 MNHEY and CDR2 SVGAGI. The CDR3 contains 14 residues. The V and J ends lost 7 bases and 1 base, in that order; junction bases with no gene match: 3. This chain connects TRBV6-5 to TRBJ2-1; TRBD2 matches at 8 bases. This TCR was recovered from an adult with an advanced solid tumor such as melanoma, head and neck, liver or kidney cancer. Material: CD4+ or CD8+ T cells sorted from blood, obtained in a trial of the OX40 agonist ivuxolimab. DNA of the CDR3: TGTGCCAGCAACGGGGGGGGGTCCTACAATGAGCAGTTCTTC. Protein: CASNGGGSYNEQFF.